These T cell receptor beta chains were read from a single sample in a study of T-cell memory formation after mild COVID-19. TCRdb re-derived calls from the 5' RACE reads in MiXCR, one entry per CDR3 protein. The sample holds roughly 110,000 distinct CDR3 sequences; around 15% are singletons and the top ten take 25% to 30%. Material for sequencing was PBMCs or a T cell subset sorted from them (not recorded which). The source of these receptors is an adult woman who had mild COVID-19 (a few samples of this study predate the infection). Cell type and time point are not known. Each CDR3 is given with its conserved first and last residue. The order of the fields is CDR3 DNA, CDR3 protein, V gene, clone size, CDR3 length, D gene, J gene. D genes are given only for firm matches. Not every row has a clone size; where given, it reads once, few, many or a size class.

DNA: TGTGCCAGCAGCTTAGCTACGGAGAACTATGGCTACACCTTC
CDR3: CASSLATENYGYTF
V: TRBV7-2
size: few
length: 14
D: -
J: TRBJ1-2

DNA: TGTGCCTGTCGCATTTTGACAGACAACTATGGCTACACCTTC
CDR3: CACRILTDNYGYTF
V: TRBV30
size: -
length: 14
D: -
J: TRBJ1-2

DNA: TGTGCCAGCAGCTTAGCTCGAGCCGACGCAGATACGCAGTATTTT
CDR3: CASSLARADADTQYF
V: TRBV7-9
size: few
length: 15
D: -
J: TRBJ2-3

DNA: TGTGCCAGCACCCTAGCCCGCGGACCGCACAATGAGCAGTTCTTC
CDR3: CASTLARGPHNEQFF
V: TRBV6-2/TRBV6-3
size: few
length: 15
D: -
J: TRBJ2-1

DNA: TGTGCCAGCGAGGAGGGGAGCACAGATACGCAGTATTTT
CDR3: CASEEGSTDTQYF
V: TRBV12-3/TRBV12-4
size: few
length: 13
D: -
J: TRBJ2-3

DNA: TGTGCCAGCTCACCACCCGACCGAGTCTTGGGCTACACCTTC
CDR3: CASSPPDRVLGYTF
V: TRBV18
size: -
length: 14
D: -
J: TRBJ1-2

DNA: TGTGCCAGCAGGAGGTTGGGGAACACTGAAGCTTTCTTT
CDR3: CASRRLGNTEAFF
V: TRBV6-5
size: -
length: 13
D: -
J: TRBJ1-1

DNA: TGTGCCAGCAGTTGGGACGGCTATGGCTACACCTTC
CDR3: CASSWDGYGYTF
V: TRBV12-3/TRBV12-4
size: -
length: 12
D: -
J: TRBJ1-2

DNA: TGTGCCAGCAGCTTACTCGCAGCCAAAAACATTCAGTACTTC
CDR3: CASSLLAAKNIQYF
V: TRBV7-9
size: few
length: 14
D: -
J: TRBJ2-4

DNA: TGTGCCAGCAGCATGACTAGCGGGAGTGGATTGGAGACCCAGTACTTC
CDR3: CASSMTSGSGLETQYF
V: TRBV7-2
size: -
length: 16
D: TRBD2
J: TRBJ2-5

DNA: TGCGCCAGCAGCCCGAGGGCCGGGGGGGACGAGACCCAGTACTTC
CDR3: CASSPRAGGDETQYF
V: TRBV4-1
size: -
length: 15
D: TRBD2
J: TRBJ2-5

DNA: TGTGCCAGCAGTCAGCCCGGACTAGCGGACCAAGAGACCCAGTACTTC
CDR3: CASSQPGLADQETQYF
V: TRBV12-3/TRBV12-4
size: -
length: 16
D: TRBD2
J: TRBJ2-5

DNA: TGCGCCAGCAGCCAAGTCCTCCTTGACGGTCCAAACTATGGCTACACCTTC
CDR3: CASSQVLLDGPNYGYTF
V: TRBV4-3
size: few
length: 17
D: -
J: TRBJ1-2

DNA: TGTGCCAGCAGTTCCTCCGCAGGGGGTGGGGAGCTGTTTTTT
CDR3: CASSSSAGGGELFF
V: TRBV12-3/TRBV12-4
size: -
length: 14
D: TRBD1
J: TRBJ2-2